The 16 T cell receptor beta chains reported below all come from one sample, sequenced in a study of radiotherapy plus CTLA-4 blockade in lung cancer. Sequenced by immunoSEQ multiplex PCR; TCRdb stores in-frame clones only, minus some. This sample has 80,000 or so clones, with about 79% found just once. Sequencing used peripheral blood, obtained from a patient treated with radiotherapy plus ipilimumab. Receptors originate from a human donor with non-small cell lung cancer whose response to radiotherapy plus ipilimumab could not be evaluated. Some clones in this sample may be carry-over from other donors' samples.

The chain employs TRBV10-2 and TRBJ2-1; 12 bases fit TRBD2. J gave up 6 bases and V 5 bases, and 11 bases lay outside the gene matches. The length of the CDR3 is 17 residues. CDR1 and CDR2 from the germline V gene are WSHSY and SAAADI. The CDR3 sequence is CASSLAGGRGTANEQFF. In nucleotides, the CDR3 is TGCGCCAGCAGTCTAGCGGGGGGGCGTGGGACGGCCAATGAGCAGTTCTTC.

The V call is TRBV19, the J call TRBJ2-3, with D possibly TRBD1 on 6 matching bases. Germline V gene lookup returns CDR1 LNHDA and CDR2 SQIVND (reference sequence). Trimming left V 3 bases short and J 2 bases short, with 15 bases between. There are 16 residues in the CDR3. The CDR3, as DNA: TGTGCCAGTAGTATCATGGCAGGGGCTAACACAGATACGCAGTATTTT. Its translation: CASSIMAGANTDTQYF.

The V gene is TRBV2, the J gene TRBJ2-2; 9 bases agree with TRBD2. CDR3 length: 14 amino acids. Trimming removed 11 bases from V and 6 bases from J; junction bases left unmatched: 10. CDR1 is SNHLY and CDR2 is FYNNEI in the germline V gene. CDR3 sequence (DNA): TGTGCCGTAATCGGGACTAGCCTATCCGGGGAGCTGTTTTTT. Its protein product is CAVIGTSLSGELFF. Combining the CDR3 with reference TRBV2 and TRBJ2-2 gives the whole variable domain EPEVTQTPSHQVTQMGQEVILRCVPISNHLYFYWYRQILGQKVEFLVSFYNNEISEKSEIFDDQFSVERPDGSNFTLKIRSTKLEDSAMYFCAVIGTSLSGELFFGEGSRLTVL.

The chain uses TRBV27 and TRBJ2-2; weak D call: TRBD1 (6 bases). Germline loops: CDR1 MNHEY, CDR2 SMNVEV (reference sequence). The length of the CDR3 is 15 residues. Trimming removed 4 bases at V and 2 bases at J, with 11 bases between. CDR3 DNA: TGTGCCAGCAGTTCTGGACAGAGAAACACCGGGGAGCTGTTTTTT. Translating it yields CASSSGQRNTGELFF.

The chain couples TRBV5-1 to TRBJ1-4, with D possibly TRBD1 on 5 matching bases. The germline V gene has CDR1 SGHRS and CDR2 YFSETQ. This CDR3 spans 14 amino acids. Trimming took off 5 bases at V and 0 bases at J, with 8 bases between the two ends. CDR3: CASSWGATNEKLFF. The CDR3 DNA sequence: TGCGCCAGCAGTTGGGGGGCAACTAATGAAAAACTGTTTTTT.

This rearrangement joins TRBV7-3 to TRBJ2-7, with TRBD2 as a possible D gene (6 bases). Trimming left V 5 bases short and J 6 bases short, with 14 bases between. CDR3 length equals 13 residues. Germline CDR1 and CDR2: SGHTA and FQGTGA. The CDR3 region is CASSPTRWVEQYF. CDR3 coding DNA: TGTGCCAGCAGCCCGACTAGATGGGTCGAGCAGTACTTC.

The table lists this clone with a few counts. The chain employs TRBV7-2 and TRBJ1-3; tentative D call: TRBD1 (5 bases). Trimming shortened V by 1 base and J by 4 bases, and 11 bases separated the two germline ends. CDR3 size: 15 residues. Germline CDR1 SGHTA, CDR2 FQGNSA. CDR3 amino acids: CASSLDQGLGNTIYF. DNA of the CDR3: TGTGCCAGCAGCTTAGATCAGGGCCTCGGAAACACCATATATTTT.

This clone was seen a single time. The rearrangement joins TRBV6-5 to TRBJ2-2; tentatively, D is TRBD2 (6 bases). This CDR3 is 14 amino acids long. Deletions cut 8 bases from V and 5 bases from J, with 15 bases between. Germline values: CDR1 MNHEY, CDR2 SVGAGI. CDR3 DNA: TGTGCCAGCCAGACCGGGAGTGAGACCGGGGAGCTGTTTTTT. This codes for CASQTGSETGELFF.

V and J are TRBV6-5 and TRBJ1-1; perhaps TRBD1 as D (5 bases). The CDR3 length is 13 residues. CDR1 and CDR2 from the germline V gene are MNHEY and SVGAGI. Trimming removed 7 bases from V and 0 bases from J, with 9 bases in between. The chain's CDR3 is CASIRQMNTEAFF. The CDR3 nucleotides read TGTGCCAGCATCAGACAGATGAACACTGAAGCTTTCTTT.

The chain carries TRBV5-1 and TRBJ2-3; a weak D match, TRBD1 (5 bases). V lost 1 base, J lost 5 bases, and 11 bases lay in between. This CDR3 contains 14 residues. Germline V lookup: CDR1 SGHRS, CDR2 YFSETQ. The CDR3 bases are TGCGCCAGCAGCTTGCAGGGTGGTGGAGATACGCAGTATTTT. It is translated as CASSLQGGGDTQYF.

The chain couples TRBV7-9 to TRBJ1-2, with TRBD1 identical over 9 bases. Germline V gene data show CDR1 as SEHNR and CDR2 as FQNEAQ (reference sequence). CDR3 size: 15 residues. V shed 4 bases, J shed 3 bases, and the junction held 6 bases outside the gene matches. The CDR3 here is CASSSLQGAYYGYTF. The DNA for the CDR3 is TGTGCCAGCAGCTCCCTACAGGGGGCATACTATGGCTACACCTTC. The full variable domain, its missing parts supplied by reference TRBV7-9 and TRBJ1-2, is DTGVSQNPRHKITKRGQNVTFRCDPISEHNRLYWYRQTLGQGPEFLTYFQNEAQLEKSRLLSDRFSAERPKGSFSTLEIQRTEQGDSAMYLCASSSLQGAYYGYTFGSGTRLTVV.

This clone was recorded a few times. V usage is TRBV4-3 and J usage is TRBJ2-7; possibly TRBD2 for D (6 bases). Deletions cut 1 base from V and 5 bases from J, with 9 bases between. Germline V gene data show CDR1 as LGHNA and CDR2 as YSLEER. This CDR3 comprises 13 residues. CDR3 nucleotides: TGCGCCAGCAGCCAAGTAGGAGGGGACGAGCAGTACTTC. This translates into CASSQVGGDEQYF.

This clone was counted only a few times. The chain has TRBV7-3 and TRBJ1-3; TRBD1 aligns across 10 bases. The CDR3 has 17 residues. Germline-derived CDR1 and CDR2 are SGHTA and FQGTGA. J lost 4 bases, V lost 3 bases, and 9 bases had no gene match. CDR3 coding DNA: TGTGCCAGCAGCTTGTACTCTGGGACAGGGGCGGGAAACACCATATATTTT. Its translation is CASSLYSGTGAGNTIYF.

The chain couples TRBV15 to TRBJ1-5; D call uncertain. CDR3 length: 15 residues. The V end lost 4 bases, the J end lost 0 bases, and 10 bases lay between the germline ends. Germline-derived CDR1 and CDR2 are LNHNV and YYDKDF (reference sequence). DNA of the CDR3: TGTGCCACCAGCATCGAGGGAAATAGCAATCAGCCCCAGCATTTT. Translating gives CATSIEGNSNQPQHF.

This clone was observed once. V and J are TRBV6-5 and TRBJ1-1; D is undetermined. The CDR3 totals 11 residues. Trimming pared 5 bases from V and 7 bases from J, leaving 8 bases between. Germline CDR1 MNHEY, CDR2 SVGAGI. CDR3 amino acids: CASSVTVEAFF. The CDR3 bases are TGTGCCAGCAGTGTAACGGTTGAAGCTTTCTTT.

This clone was found once. The chain is built from TRBV6-5 and TRBJ2-1, with 7 bases aligning to TRBD1. After removal of 0 bases from V and 3 bases from J, the junction contained 2 bases not matched to a gene. The CDR3 extends over 15 amino acids. CDR1 and CDR2 (germline): MNHEY, SVGAGI. The CDR3: CASSYSWTGYNEQFF. Written as DNA, the CDR3 is TGTGCCAGCAGTTACTCATGGACAGGCTACAATGAGCAGTTCTTC.